These T cell receptor beta chains were read from a single sample in a study of PD-1 blockade in classical Hodgkin lymphoma. Assay: immunoSEQ multiplex PCR; the TCRdb copy retains only in-frame clones and omits some. The profile shows some 95,000 clones, approximately 89% of them singletons. Material: peripheral blood mononuclear cells (PBMCs), obtained before the second cycle of nivolumab. These receptors were collected from a human donor with classical Hodgkin lymphoma. Each CDR3 is given with its conserved first and last residue. A D gene is named only where the DNA matches it firmly. Only part of the rows carry a size: once, few, many, or a class if the clone is expanded.

J gene | D gene | clone size | V gene | CDR3 protein
TRBJ2-6 | . | . | TRBV27 | CASSYSGIGGANVLTF
TRBJ2-7 | . | once | TRBV10-1 | CASSEFAGRPHEQYF
TRBJ2-4 | . | once | TRBV4-1 | CASSQESEVWNIQYF
TRBJ2-1 | TRBD1 | . | TRBV27 | CASKRNPTAGTGKGDEQFF
TRBJ2-1 | . | . | TRBV6-5 | CASSSPVNEQFF
TRBJ2-6 | TRBD2 | . | TRBV28 | CASRGRGVPSGANVLTF
TRBJ2-1 | TRBD2 | . | TRBV18 | CASSPPAGGQHYNEQFF
TRBJ2-1 | TRBD2 | . | TRBV4-1 | CASSQAGSGTSSYNEQFF
TRBJ2-1 | TRBD1 | once | TRBV7-9 | CASGKQGGNNEQFF
TRBJ1-4 | . | . | TRBV15 | CATSSTFRPPTNEKLFF
TRBJ1-1 | . | . | TRBV28 | CASRPDTATEAFF
TRBJ1-5 | . | . | TRBV19 | CASSIWGSSNQPQHF
TRBJ2-3 | . | . | TRBV20-1 | CSARSDTQYF
TRBJ2-5 | . | . | TRBV27 | CASSRQTVHETQYF
TRBJ2-5 | . | . | TRBV10-3 | CAISETGSWETQYF
TRBJ2-7 | TRBD1 | . | TRBV9 | CASSVDWTGTYEQYF
TRBJ2-1 | TRBD1 | . | TRBV6-1 | CASMGDRANYNEQFF
TRBJ2-6 | . | . | TRBV5-1 | CASSLSGAGSGANVLTF
TRBJ1-1 | . | . | TRBV28 | CASSLTQNTEAFF
TRBJ1-1 | . | . | TRBV5-6 | CASSLVGNPTEAFF
TRBJ1-2 | TRBD1 | few | TRBV6-5 | CASSYGQGRGYTF
TRBJ2-7 | . | . | TRBV27 | CASSLSSPTVEMNF
TRBJ2-1 | TRBD2 | . | TRBV15 | CATSSLTGTSVEQFF
TRBJ1-1 | TRBD1 | . | TRBV19 | CASSSGQGTVATEAFF
TRBJ2-1 | . | . | TRBV2 | CASSEIGMEGFF
TRBJ2-7 | . | . | TRBV13 | CASSFGWEQYF
TRBJ2-7 | TRBD1 | . | TRBV29-1 | CNIWLGTGSTEQYF
TRBJ2-3 | . | . | TRBV19 | CASSFLRDTDTQYF
TRBJ2-2 | . | many | TRBV10-1 | CASSENINTGELFF
TRBJ2-1 | . | . | TRBV7-9 | CASRAAGAGDGREQFF
TRBJ2-7 | TRBD2 | . | TRBV5-1 | CASSLFPGLAGVRAYEQYF
TRBJ2-7 | TRBD2 | . | TRBV2 | CASSGLAGSYEQYF
TRBJ2-7 | . | . | TRBV27 | CASSLGRAYAEQTF